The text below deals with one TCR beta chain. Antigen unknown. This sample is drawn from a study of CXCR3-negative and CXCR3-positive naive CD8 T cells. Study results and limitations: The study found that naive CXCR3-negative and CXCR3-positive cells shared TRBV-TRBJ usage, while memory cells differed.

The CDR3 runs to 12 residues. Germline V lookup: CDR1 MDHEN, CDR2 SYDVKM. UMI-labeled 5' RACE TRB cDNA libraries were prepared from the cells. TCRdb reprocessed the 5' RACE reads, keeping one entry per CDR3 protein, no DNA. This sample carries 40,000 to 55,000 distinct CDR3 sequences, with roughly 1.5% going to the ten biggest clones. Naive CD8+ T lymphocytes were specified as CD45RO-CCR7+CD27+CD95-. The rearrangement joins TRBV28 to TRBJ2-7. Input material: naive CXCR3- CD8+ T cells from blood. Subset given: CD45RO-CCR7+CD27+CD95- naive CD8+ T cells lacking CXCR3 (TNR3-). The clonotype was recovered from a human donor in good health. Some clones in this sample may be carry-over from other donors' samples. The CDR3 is CASSLIRDEQYF.